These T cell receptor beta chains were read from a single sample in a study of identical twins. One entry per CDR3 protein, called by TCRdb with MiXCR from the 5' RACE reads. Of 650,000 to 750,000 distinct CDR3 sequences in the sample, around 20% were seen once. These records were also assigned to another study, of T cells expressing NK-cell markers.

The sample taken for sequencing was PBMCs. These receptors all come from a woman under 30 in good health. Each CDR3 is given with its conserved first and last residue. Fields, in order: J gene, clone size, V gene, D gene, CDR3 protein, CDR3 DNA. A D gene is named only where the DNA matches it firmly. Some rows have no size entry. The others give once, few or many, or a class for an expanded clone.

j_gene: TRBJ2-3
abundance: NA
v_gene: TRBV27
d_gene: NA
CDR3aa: CASSSRTGGGGDTQYF
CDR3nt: TGTGCCAGCAGTTCGAGGACAGGCGGGGGTGGAGATACGCAGTATTTT

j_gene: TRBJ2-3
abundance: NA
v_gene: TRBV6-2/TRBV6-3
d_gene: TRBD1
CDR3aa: CASSTRDRGTDTQYF
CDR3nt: TGTGCCAGCAGTACCCGGGACAGGGGGACCGATACGCAGTATTTT

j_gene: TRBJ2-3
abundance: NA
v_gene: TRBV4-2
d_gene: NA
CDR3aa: CASSRLGGTGTDTQYF
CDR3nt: TGTGCCAGCAGCCGGCTGGGGGGAACTGGCACAGATACGCAGTATTTT

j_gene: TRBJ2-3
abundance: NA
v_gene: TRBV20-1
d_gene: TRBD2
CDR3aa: CSARAKRGARSTDTQYF
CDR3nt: TGCAGTGCTAGAGCTAAGCGGGGGGCCAGAAGCACAGATACGCAGTATTTT

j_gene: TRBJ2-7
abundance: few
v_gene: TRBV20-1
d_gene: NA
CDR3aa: CSATRSGGEQYF
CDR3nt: TGCAGTGCTACCCGTAGTGGGGGCGAGCAGTACTTC

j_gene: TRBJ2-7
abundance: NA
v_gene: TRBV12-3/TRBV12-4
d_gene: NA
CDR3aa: CASSFTESSYEQYF
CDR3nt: TGTGCCAGCAGTTTTACGGAGAGCTCCTACGAGCAGTACTTC

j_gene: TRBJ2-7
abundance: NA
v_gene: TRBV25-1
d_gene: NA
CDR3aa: CASSDQSYEQYF
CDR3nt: TGTGCCAGCAGTGATCAGAGCTACGAGCAGTACTTC

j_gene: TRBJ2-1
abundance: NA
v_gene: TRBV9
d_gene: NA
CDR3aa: CASSVGGGFEQLF
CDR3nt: TGTGCCAGCAGCGTAGGAGGCGGCTTTGAGCAGTTATTC

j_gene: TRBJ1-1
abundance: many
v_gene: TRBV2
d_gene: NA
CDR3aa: CASSREPRVSNTEAFF
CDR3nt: TGTGCCAGCAGTCGCGAACCCAGGGTCTCGAACACTGAAGCTTTCTTT

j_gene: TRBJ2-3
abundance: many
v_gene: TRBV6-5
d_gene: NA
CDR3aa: CASSRGGDTQYF
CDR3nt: TGTGCCAGCAGTCGAGGGGGAGATACGCAGTATTTT

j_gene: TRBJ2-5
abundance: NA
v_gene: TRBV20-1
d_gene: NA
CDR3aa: CSARVLGSETQYF
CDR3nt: TGCAGTGCTAGAGTCCTGGGGAGTGAGACCCAGTACTTC

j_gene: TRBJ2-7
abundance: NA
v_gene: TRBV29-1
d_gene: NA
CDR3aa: CSAGWGQGEQYF
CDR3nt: TGCAGCGCCGGCTGGGGGCAGGGCGAGCAGTACTTC

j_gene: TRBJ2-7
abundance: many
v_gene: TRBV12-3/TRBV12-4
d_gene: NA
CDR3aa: CASSSGTYEQYF
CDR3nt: TGTGCCAGCAGTTCCGGGACCTACGAGCAGTACTTC

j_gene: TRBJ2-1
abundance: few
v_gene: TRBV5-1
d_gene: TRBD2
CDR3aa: CASEGTSGYNEQFF
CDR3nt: TGCGCCAGCGAAGGCACTAGCGGTTACAATGAGCAGTTCTTC

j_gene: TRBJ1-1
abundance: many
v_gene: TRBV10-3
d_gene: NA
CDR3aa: CAISDPGRQSGEAFF
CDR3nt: TGTGCCATCAGTGACCCCGGCCGGCAATCTGGTGAAGCTTTCTTT

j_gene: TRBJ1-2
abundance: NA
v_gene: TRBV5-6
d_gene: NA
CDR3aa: CASSLRDRVHGYTF
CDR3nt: TGTGCCAGCAGCTTGCGAGACAGAGTTCATGGCTACACCTTC

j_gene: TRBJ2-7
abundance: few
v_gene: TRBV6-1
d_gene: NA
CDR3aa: CASGETGGYEQYF
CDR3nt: TGTGCCAGCGGGGAGACTGGGGGCTACGAGCAGTACTTC

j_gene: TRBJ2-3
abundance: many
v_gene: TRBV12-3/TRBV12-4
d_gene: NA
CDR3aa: CASGSGTDTQYF
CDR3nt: TGTGCCAGCGGGAGTGGGACAGATACGCAGTATTTT

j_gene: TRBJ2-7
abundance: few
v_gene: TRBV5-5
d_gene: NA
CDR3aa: CASSLQGWAEQYF
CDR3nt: TGTGCCAGCAGCTTGCAGGGATGGGCCGAGCAGTACTTC

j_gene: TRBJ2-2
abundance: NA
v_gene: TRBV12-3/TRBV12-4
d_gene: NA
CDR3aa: CASGAGANTGELFF
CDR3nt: TGTGCCAGCGGGGCCGGGGCGAACACCGGGGAGCTGTTTTTT

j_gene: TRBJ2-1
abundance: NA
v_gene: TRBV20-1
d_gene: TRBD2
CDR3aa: CLLAGGDEQFF
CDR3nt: TGCTTGCTAGCGGGGGGGGATGAGCAGTTCTTC

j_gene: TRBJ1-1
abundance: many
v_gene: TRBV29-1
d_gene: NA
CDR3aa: CSVVWGNTEAFF
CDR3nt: TGCAGCGTTGTATGGGGGAACACTGAAGCTTTCTTT

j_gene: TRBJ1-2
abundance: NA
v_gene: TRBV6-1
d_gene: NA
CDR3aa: CASSPGTARRLNYGYTF
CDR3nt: TGTGCCAGCAGCCCAGGGACCGCCAGGCGCTTGAACTATGGCTACACCTTC

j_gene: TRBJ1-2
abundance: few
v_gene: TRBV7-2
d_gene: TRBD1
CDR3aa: CASTTTQGAYGYTF
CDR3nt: TGTGCCAGCACGACAACACAGGGGGCCTATGGCTACACCTTC

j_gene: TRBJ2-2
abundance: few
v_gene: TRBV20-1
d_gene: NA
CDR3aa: CSARPVGDMHTGELFF
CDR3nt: TGCAGTGCTAGGCCCGTTGGGGACATGCATACCGGGGAGCTGTTTTTT

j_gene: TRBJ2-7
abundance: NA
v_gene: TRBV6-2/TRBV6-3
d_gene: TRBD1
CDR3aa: CASSRQGPTLSYEQYF
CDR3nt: TGTGCCAGCAGCCGACAGGGCCCAACCCTCTCCTACGAGCAGTACTTC

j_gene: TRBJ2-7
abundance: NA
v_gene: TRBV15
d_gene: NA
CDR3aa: CATSRDIRNEQYF
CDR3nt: TGTGCCACCAGCAGAGATATAAGGAACGAGCAGTACTTC

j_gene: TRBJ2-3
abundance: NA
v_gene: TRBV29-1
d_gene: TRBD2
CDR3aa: CSVAGVPGTQYF
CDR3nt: TGCTCCGTAGCGGGGGTCCCGGGGACGCAGTATTTT

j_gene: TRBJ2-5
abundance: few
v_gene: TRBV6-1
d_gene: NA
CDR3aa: CASSEALRDSF
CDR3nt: TGTGCCAGCAGTGAAGCGCTTCGGGACTCCTTC

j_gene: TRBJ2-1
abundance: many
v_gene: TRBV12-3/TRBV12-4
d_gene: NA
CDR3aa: CASSLGAVGEQFF
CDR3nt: TGTGCCAGCAGCCTCGGGGCTGTGGGTGAGCAGTTCTTC

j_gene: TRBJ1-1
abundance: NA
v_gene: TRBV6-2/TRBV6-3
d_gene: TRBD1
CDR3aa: CASSPSGTGVPEAFF
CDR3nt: TGTGCCAGCAGCCCCTCTGGGACAGGGGTACCTGAAGCTTTCTTT

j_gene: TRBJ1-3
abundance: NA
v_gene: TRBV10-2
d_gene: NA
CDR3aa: CASSEWGRGNTIYF
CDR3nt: TGCGCCAGCAGTGAGTGGGGTCGTGGAAACACCATATATTTT

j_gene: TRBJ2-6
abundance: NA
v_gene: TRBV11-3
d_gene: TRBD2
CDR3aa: CASSLDASGGANVLTF
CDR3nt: TGTGCCAGCAGCTTAGATGCTAGCGGTGGGGCCAACGTCCTGACTTTC

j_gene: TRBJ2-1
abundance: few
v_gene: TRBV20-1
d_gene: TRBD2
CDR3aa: CSAQTSGAGSF
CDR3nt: TGCAGTGCCCAGACTAGCGGGGCCGGGAGCTTC

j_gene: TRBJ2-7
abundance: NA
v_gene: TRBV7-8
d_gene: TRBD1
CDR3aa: CASSTRTGRYEQYF
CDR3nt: TGTGCCAGCAGCACGAGGACAGGGCGGTACGAGCAGTACTTC

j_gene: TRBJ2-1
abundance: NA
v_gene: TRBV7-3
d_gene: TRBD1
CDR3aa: CASRSTGVDEQFF
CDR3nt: TGTGCCAGCAGGTCTACAGGGGTTGATGAGCAGTTCTTC

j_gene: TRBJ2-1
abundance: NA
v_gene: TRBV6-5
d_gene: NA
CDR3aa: CASSSLKSSYNEQFF
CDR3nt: TGTGCCAGCAGTTCCTTAAAAAGCTCCTACAATGAGCAGTTCTTC

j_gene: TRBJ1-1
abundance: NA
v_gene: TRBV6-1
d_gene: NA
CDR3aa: CASGPGRGTEAFF
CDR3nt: TGTGCCAGCGGACCCGGGAGGGGTACTGAAGCTTTCTTT

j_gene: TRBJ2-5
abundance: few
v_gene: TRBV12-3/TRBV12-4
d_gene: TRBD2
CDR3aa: CASSSYLGGGDIKTQYF
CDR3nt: TGTGCCAGCAGCTCTTACCTGGGCGGGGGGGATATAAAGACCCAGTACTTC

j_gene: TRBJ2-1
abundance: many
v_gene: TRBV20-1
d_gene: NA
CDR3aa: CSASSLAIFGNEQFF
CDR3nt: TGCAGTGCTAGCTCGTTAGCGATCTTTGGGAATGAGCAGTTCTTC

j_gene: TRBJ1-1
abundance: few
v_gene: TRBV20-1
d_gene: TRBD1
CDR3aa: CSASNRGVHTEAFF
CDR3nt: TGCAGTGCTTCTAACAGGGGGGTCCACACTGAAGCTTTCTTT

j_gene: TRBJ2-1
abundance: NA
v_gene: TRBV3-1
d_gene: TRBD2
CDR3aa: CASSQLAGGPFF
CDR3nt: TGTGCCAGCAGCCAACTAGCGGGGGGGCCGTTCTTC

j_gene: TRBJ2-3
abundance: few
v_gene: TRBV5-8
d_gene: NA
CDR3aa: CASSLPGHTDTQYF
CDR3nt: TGTGCCAGCAGCTTGCCCGGACACACAGATACGCAGTATTTT

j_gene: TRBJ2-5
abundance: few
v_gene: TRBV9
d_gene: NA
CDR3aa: CASSVQGWEETQYF
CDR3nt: TGTGCCAGCAGCGTTCAGGGGTGGGAAGAGACCCAGTACTTC

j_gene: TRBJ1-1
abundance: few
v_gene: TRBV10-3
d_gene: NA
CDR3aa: CAISESGLNTEAFF
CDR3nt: TGTGCCATCAGTGAGTCGGGCCTTAACACTGAAGCTTTCTTT

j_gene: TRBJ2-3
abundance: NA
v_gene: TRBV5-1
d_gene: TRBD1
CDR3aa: CASSQNRGPDTQYF
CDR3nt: TGCGCCAGCAGTCAGAACAGGGGACCAGATACGCAGTATTTT

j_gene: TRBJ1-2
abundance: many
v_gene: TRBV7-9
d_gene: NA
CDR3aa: CASSGAYQAGYTF
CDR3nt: TGTGCCAGCAGCGGAGCCTATCAAGCAGGCTACACCTTC

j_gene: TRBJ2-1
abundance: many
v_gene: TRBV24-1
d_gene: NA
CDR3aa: CATGTQGGDEQFF
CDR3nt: TGTGCCACCGGGACCCAGGGGGGGGATGAGCAGTTCTTC

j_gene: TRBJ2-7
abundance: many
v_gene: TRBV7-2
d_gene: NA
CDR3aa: CASSRVGGASYEQYF
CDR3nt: TGTGCCAGCAGCCGAGTTGGCGGGGCCTCCTACGAGCAGTACTTC

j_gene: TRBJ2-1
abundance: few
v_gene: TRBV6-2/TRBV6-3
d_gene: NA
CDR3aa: CASSSLRSAWEQFF
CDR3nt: TGTGCCAGCAGCTCCCTCCGGTCGGCCTGGGAGCAGTTCTTC

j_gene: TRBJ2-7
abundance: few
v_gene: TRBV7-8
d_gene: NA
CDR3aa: CASSYRQRRYEQYF
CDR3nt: TGTGCCAGCAGCTACCGACAGCGAAGGTACGAGCAGTACTTC

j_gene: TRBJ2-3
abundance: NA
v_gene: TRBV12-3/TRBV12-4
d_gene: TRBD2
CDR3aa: CASSPPASGSLDTQYF
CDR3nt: TGTGCCAGCAGTCCTCCGGCTAGCGGGAGTTTAGATACGCAGTATTTT

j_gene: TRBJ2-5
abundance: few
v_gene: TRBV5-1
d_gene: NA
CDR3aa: CASTNRDKYQETQYF
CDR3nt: TGCGCCAGCACAAACCGGGACAAATACCAAGAGACCCAGTACTTC

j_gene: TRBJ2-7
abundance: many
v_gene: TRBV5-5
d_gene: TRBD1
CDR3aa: CASSWTGDYEQYF
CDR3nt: TGTGCCAGCAGCTGGACAGGGGACTACGAGCAGTACTTC